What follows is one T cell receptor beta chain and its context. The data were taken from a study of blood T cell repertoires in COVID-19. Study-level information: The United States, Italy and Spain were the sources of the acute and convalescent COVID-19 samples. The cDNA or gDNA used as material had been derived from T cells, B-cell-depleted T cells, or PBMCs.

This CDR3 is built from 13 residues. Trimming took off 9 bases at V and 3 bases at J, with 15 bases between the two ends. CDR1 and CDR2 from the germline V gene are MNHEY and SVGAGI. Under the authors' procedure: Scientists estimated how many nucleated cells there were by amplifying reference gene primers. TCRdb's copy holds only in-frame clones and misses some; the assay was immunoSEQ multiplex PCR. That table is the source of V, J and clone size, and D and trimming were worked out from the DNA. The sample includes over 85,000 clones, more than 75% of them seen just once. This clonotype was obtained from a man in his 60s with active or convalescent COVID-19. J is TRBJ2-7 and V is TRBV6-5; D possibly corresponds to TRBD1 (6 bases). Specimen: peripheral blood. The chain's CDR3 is CARVGGAVYEQYV. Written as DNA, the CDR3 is TGTGCCAGGGTAGGGGGAGCGGTCTACGAGCAGTACGTC.